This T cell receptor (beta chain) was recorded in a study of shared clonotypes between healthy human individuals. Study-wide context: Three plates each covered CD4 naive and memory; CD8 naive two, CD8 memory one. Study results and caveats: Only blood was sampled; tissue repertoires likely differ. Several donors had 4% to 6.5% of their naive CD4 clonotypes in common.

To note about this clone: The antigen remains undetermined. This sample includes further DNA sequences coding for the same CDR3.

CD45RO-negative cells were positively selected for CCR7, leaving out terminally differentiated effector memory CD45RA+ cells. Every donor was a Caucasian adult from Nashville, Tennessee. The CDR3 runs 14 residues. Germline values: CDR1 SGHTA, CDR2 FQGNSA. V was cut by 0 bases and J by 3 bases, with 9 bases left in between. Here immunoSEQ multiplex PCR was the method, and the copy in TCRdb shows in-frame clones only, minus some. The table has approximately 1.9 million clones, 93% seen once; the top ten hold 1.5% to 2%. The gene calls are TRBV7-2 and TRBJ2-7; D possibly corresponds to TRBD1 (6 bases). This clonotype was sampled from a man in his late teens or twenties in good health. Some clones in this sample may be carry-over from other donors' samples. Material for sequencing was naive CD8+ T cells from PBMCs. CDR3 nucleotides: TGTGCCAGCAGCTTAGCCGTCAGGGGCTACGAGCAGTACTTC. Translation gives CASSLAVRGYEQYF.